One sample yielded the 9 T cell receptor beta chains listed below, sequenced in a study of radiotherapy plus CTLA-4 blockade in lung cancer. The protocol was immunoSEQ multiplex PCR, while the TCRdb copy is restricted to in-frame clones and leaves out a portion. The sample holds 47,000 or so clones, about 85% seen once. Sequences were derived from peripheral blood, sampled from a patient treated with radiotherapy plus ipilimumab. These receptors were collected from a human donor with non-small cell lung cancer whose response to radiotherapy plus ipilimumab could not be evaluated.

The chain joins TRBV28 to TRBJ1-1; TRBD1 matches 8 bases. The J segment lost 4 bases and the V segment lost 1 base, leaving 5 bases of the junction unmatched. The germline gives CDR1 MDHEN, CDR2 SYDVKM. There are 15 residues in the CDR3. The CDR3 reads CASSLLQGAGTEAFF. As DNA, the CDR3 is TGTGCCAGCAGTTTATTGCAGGGGGCAGGCACTGAAGCTTTCTTT. The full variable domain, in which reference TRBV28 and TRBJ1-1 provide the parts outside the CDR3, is DVKVTQSSRYLVKRTGEKVFLECVQDMDHENMFWYRQDPGLGLRLIYFSYDVKMKEKGDIPEGYSVSREKKERFSLILESASTNQTSMYLCASSLLQGAGTEAFFGQGTRLTVV.

This chain uses TRBV5-1 with TRBJ2-3; a weak D match, TRBD2 (6 bases). Trimming shortened V by 2 bases and J by 2 bases, and 12 bases separated the two germline ends. The CDR3 consists of 15 residues. Per germline, CDR1 SGHRS and CDR2 YFSETQ. CDR3 bases: TGCGCCAGCAGCTTACCGGGACTCCTCACAGATACGCAGTATTTT. Encoded protein: CASSLPGLLTDTQYF.

The chain employs TRBV28 and TRBJ1-2; possible D gene TRBD1, 5 bases. Per germline, CDR1 MDHEN and CDR2 SYDVKM. The CDR3 covers 12 residues. V lost 6 bases, J lost 4 bases, and 9 bases lay in between. CDR3 coding DNA: TGTGCCAGCAGCCCCCAGGGCTATGGCTACACCTTC. It encodes CASSPQGYGYTF.

The V and J genes are TRBV2 and TRBJ2-2, with D possibly being TRBD2 (5 bases). The CDR3 is made up of 14 amino acids. V lost 7 bases and J 2 bases, leaving 11 bases between the germline ends. Germline V gene data show CDR1 as SNHLY and CDR2 as FYNNEI. In nucleotides, the CDR3 is TGTGCCAGCACGGAGAGGGCCAACACCGGGGAGCTGTTTTTT. It encodes CASTERANTGELFF. Together with reference TRBV2 and TRBJ2-2, the CDR3 gives the full variable domain: EPEVTQTPSHQVTQMGQEVILRCVPISNHLYFYWYRQILGQKVEFLVSFYNNEISEKSEIFDDQFSVERPDGSNFTLKIRSTKLEDSAMYFCASTERANTGELFFGEGSRLTVL.

V usage is TRBV5-4 and J usage is TRBJ2-3, with TRBD2 identical over 7 bases. From germline, CDR1 is SGHNT and CDR2 YYREEE (reference sequence). CDR3 size: 17 residues. With 3 bases clipped from V and 0 bases from J, the junction kept 10 bases outside the gene matches. The CDR3 sequence: CASSSPRASGSTDTQYF. CDR3 nucleotides: TGTGCCAGCAGCTCCCCGAGGGCTAGCGGAAGCACAGATACGCAGTATTTT.

V gene TRBV11-2 combines with J gene TRBJ2-5; 7 nucleotides line up with TRBD2. Germline CDR1 SGHAT, CDR2 FQNNGV. This CDR3 contains 16 residues. Trimming removed 5 bases from V and 1 base from J; junction bases left unmatched: 10. This CDR3 reads CASSGPWEGLQETQYF. The CDR3 region has the DNA TGTGCCAGCAGCGGCCCATGGGAGGGGCTCCAAGAGACCCAGTACTTC.

This chain joins TRBV18 and TRBJ1-1, with a tentative D call TRBD1 (6 bases). The CDR3 totals 13 residues. In germline, CDR1 is KGHSH, CDR2 LQKENI. Trimming took off 3 bases at V and 4 bases at J, with 9 bases between the two ends. CDR3 in amino acids: CASSPLQGTEAFF. The CDR3 nucleotides read TGTGCCAGCTCACCCCTACAGGGCACTGAAGCTTTCTTT.

This clone was picked up one time. This chain uses TRBV28 with TRBJ1-2, with 7 bases that match TRBD1. The CDR3 has 14 residues. The J segment lost 8 bases and the V segment lost 5 bases, leaving 11 bases of the junction unmatched. Germline-derived CDR1 and CDR2 are MDHEN and SYDVKM. The CDR3 DNA follows: TGTGCCAGCAGTGGAGGGGGCGCCCCCCTAGGCTACACCTTC. This encodes CASSGGGAPLGYTF.

The V and J genes are TRBV7-2 and TRBJ1-2; 7 nucleotides line up with TRBD1. Trimming took 6 bases from V and 8 from J; bases not matched to a gene: 15. CDR1 and CDR2 from the germline V gene are SGHTA and FQGNSA. This CDR3 region has 15 residues. CDR3 region: CASRPTGASGGGYTF. The CDR3 bases are TGTGCCAGCAGACCTACAGGGGCGAGTGGCGGCGGCTACACCTTC.